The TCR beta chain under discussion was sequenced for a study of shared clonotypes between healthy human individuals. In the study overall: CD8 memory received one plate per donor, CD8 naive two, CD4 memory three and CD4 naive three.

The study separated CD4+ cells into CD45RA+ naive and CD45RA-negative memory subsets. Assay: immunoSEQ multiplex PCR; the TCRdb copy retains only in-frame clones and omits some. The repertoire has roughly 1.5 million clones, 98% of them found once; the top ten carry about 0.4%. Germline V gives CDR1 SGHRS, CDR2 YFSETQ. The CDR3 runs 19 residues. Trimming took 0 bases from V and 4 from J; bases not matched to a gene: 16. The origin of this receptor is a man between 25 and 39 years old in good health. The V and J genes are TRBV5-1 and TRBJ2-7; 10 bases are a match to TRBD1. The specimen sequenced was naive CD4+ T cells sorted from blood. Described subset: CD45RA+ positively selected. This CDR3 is CASSLVLRQRQGASYEQYF. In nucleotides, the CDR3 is TGCGCCAGCAGCTTGGTTTTGCGACAAAGACAGGGGGCTAGTTACGAGCAGTACTTC.